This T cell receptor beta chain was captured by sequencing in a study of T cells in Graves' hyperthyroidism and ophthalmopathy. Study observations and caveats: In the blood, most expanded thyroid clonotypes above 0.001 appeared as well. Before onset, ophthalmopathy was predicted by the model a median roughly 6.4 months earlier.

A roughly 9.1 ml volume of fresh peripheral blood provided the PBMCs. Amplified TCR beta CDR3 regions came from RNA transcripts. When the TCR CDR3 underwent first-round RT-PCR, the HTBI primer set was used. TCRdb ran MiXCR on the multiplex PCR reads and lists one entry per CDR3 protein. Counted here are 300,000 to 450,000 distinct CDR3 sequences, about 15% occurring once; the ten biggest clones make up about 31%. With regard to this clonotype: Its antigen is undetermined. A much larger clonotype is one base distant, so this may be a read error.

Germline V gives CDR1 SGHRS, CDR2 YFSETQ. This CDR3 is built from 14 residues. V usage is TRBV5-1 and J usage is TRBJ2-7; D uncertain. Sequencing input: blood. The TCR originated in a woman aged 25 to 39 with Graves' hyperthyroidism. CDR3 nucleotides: TGCACCAGCAGCCAGGTCCCGGATTCCTACGAGCAGTACTTC. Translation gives CTSSQVPDSYEQYF.